This entry lists 5 T cell receptor beta chains sequenced from one sample in a study of technical replicates of blood from several donors. Here immunoSEQ multiplex PCR was the method, and the copy in TCRdb shows in-frame clones only, minus some. Of approximately 90,000 clones listed, 95% are singletons. The sample was T cells isolated from PBMCs. The receptors shown here come from a human donor in good health.

The CDR3 loop is CASSLESRGFYGAEAFF. In nucleotides, the CDR3 is TGTGCCAGCAGCTTAGAATCGCGGGGGTTTTATGGCGCTGAAGCTTTCTTT. The V and J genes are TRBV13 and TRBJ1-1, with D perhaps TRBD1 (5 bases). Germline CDR1 PRHDT, CDR2 FYEKMQ (reference sequence). CDR3 length: 17 amino acids. Trimming shortened V by 1 base and J by 6 bases, and 21 bases separated the two germline ends.

This clone has just one count. The chain has TRBV5-4 and TRBJ2-1, with TRBD2 identical over 13 bases. Germline V gene data show CDR1 as SGHNT and CDR2 as YYREEE (reference sequence). The CDR3 is 18 amino acids. V trimming: 2 bases; J trimming: 8 bases; junction bases outside the gene matches: 13. CDR3 DNA: TGTGCCAGCAGCTTCTTAACTAGCGGGAGGGCCTCTAACCATGAGCAGTTCTTC. Its translation: CASSFLTSGRASNHEQFF. Variable domain in full (rest from reference TRBV5-4 and TRBJ2-1): ETGVTQSPTHLIKTRGQQVTLRCSSQSGHNTVSWYQQALGQGPQFIFQYYREEENGRGNFPPRFSGLQFPNYSSELNVNALELDDSALYLCASSFLTSGRASNHEQFFGPGTRLTVL.

In its sample, this clone was seen once. The gene calls are TRBV9 and TRBJ1-1; D remains ambiguous. The CDR3 spans 16 residues. CDR1 SGDLS and CDR2 YYNGEE come from the germline V gene. The V and J ends lost 0 bases and 1 base respectively, with 13 bases between them. As DNA, the CDR3 is TGTGCCAGCAGCGTAGCCCGGGATACGACGAACACTGAAGCTTTCTTT. Its translation: CASSVARDTTNTEAFF.

This clone was observed once. V is TRBV4-1 and J is TRBJ2-7, with D unresolved. The germline CDR1 and CDR2 sequences are MGHRA and YSYEKL. Trimming left V 2 bases short and J 2 bases short, with 4 bases between. CDR3 size: 12 residues. CDR3 in DNA: TGCGCCAGCAGCCAAAACACCTACGAGCAGTACTTC. Its translation is CASSQNTYEQYF.

J is TRBJ1-5 and V is TRBV6-5, with D maybe TRBD1 (5 bases). CDR3 length equals 13 residues. Germline CDR1 and CDR2: MNHEY and SVGAGI. V lost 2 bases to trimming and J lost 7 bases, with 9 bases between them. The CDR3 spells CASSYRGGQPQHF. CDR3 coding DNA: TGTGCCAGCAGTTACAGGGGAGGCCAGCCCCAGCATTTT.